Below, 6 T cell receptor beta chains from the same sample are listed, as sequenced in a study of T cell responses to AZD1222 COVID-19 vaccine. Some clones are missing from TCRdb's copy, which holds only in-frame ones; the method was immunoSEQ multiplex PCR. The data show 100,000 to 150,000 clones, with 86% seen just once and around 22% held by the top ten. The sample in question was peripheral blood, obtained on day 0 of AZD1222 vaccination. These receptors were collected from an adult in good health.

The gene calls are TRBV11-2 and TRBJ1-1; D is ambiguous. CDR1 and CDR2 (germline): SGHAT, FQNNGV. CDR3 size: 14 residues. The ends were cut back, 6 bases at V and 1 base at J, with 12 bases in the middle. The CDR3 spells CASRREVGNTEAFF. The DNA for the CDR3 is TGTGCCAGCAGACGAGAGGTGGGGAACACTGAAGCTTTCTTT.

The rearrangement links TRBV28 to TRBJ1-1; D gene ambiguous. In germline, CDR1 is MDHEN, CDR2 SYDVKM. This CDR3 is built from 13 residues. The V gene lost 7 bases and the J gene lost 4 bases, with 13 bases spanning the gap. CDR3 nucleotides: TGTGCCAGCAACCCTACCAGTGGCACTGAAGCTTTCTTT. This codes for CASNPTSGTEAFF.

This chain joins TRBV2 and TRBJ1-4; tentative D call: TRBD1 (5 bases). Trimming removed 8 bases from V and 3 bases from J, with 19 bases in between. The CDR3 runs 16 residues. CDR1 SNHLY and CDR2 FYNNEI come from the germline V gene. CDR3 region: CASARTGRGANEKLFF. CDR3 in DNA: TGTGCCAGCGCCCGGACGGGACGCGGGGCTAATGAAAAACTGTTTTTT.

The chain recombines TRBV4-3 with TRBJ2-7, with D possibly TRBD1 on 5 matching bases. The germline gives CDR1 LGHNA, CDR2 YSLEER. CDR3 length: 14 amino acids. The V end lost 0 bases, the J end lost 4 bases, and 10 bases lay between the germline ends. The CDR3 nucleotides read TGCGCCAGCAGCCAAGATCCCCAGGGATACGAGCAGTACTTC. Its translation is CASSQDPQGYEQYF.

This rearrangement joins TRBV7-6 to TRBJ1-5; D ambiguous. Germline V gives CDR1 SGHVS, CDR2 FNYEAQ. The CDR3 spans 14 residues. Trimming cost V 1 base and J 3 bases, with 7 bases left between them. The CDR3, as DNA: TGTGCCAGCAGCTTAGGGGCGATCAATCAGCCCCAGCATTTT. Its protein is CASSLGAINQPQHF.

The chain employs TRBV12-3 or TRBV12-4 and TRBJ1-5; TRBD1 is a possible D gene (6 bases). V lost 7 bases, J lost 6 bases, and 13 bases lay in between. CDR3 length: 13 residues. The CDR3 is CASTSGAGQPQHF. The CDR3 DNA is TGTGCCAGCACTTCGGGGGCTGGTCAGCCCCAGCATTTT.